This T cell receptor beta chain is from a study of shared clonotypes between healthy human individuals. Using immunoSEQ multiplex PCR, the repertoire was profiled, and TCRdb retains in-frame clones only, with some absent. The sample yields over 950,000 clones, approximately 80% seen once. Germline V gives CDR1 MNHNS, CDR2 SASEGT. The CDR3 is 15 amino acids. With 2 bases removed from V and 6 bases from J, the gap between germline ends came to 13 bases. The rearrangement uses TRBV6-1 and TRBJ1-4, with D perhaps TRBD1 (5 bases). The sequencing input was memory CD4+ T cells from PBMCs. The sample's subset: CD45RA-negative fraction. This sequence was found in a man between 18 and 29 years old in good health. Some clones in this sample may be carry-over from other donors' samples. In DNA form, the CDR3 reads TGTGCCAGCAGTGAACTCTCAGGGAAGGATGAAAAACTGTTTTTT. Translating gives CASSELSGKDEKLFF.